This TCR beta chain is from a study of blood T cell repertoires in COVID-19. Study-level information: The study drew acute and convalescent COVID-19 samples from the United States, Italy and Spain.

Methods used by the authors: From reference gene primer amplification, estimates of nucleated cell counts were derived. TCRdb keeps only in-frame clones here, not all; method: immunoSEQ multiplex PCR. V and J calls and clone size are copied from that table; D and trimming were computed from the DNA. The table shows some 230,000 clones, with 82% occurring only once. V lost 6 bases, J lost 5 bases, and 5 bases stayed unmatched. Germline CDR1 MNHEY, CDR2 SMNVEV (reference sequence). This CDR3 region has 13 residues. The clonotype was recovered from a woman of 80 years or more with COVID-19, enrolled during active disease. The sequenced sample was peripheral blood. The chain couples TRBV27 to TRBJ2-3; 7 bases align to TRBD2. The CDR3 sequence is CASRNQREDTQYF. For the CDR3, the DNA is TGTGCCAGCAGGAACCAGCGGGAAGATACGCAGTATTTT.